This entry lists 3 T cell receptor beta chains sequenced from one sample in a study of beta chain features in type 1 diabetes. General study findings and limits: TCRB CDR3s from Type 1 diabetes patients were moderately but significantly shorter in all four CD4+ subsets.

The antigens these receptors bind are not known. All of the isolated RNA was reverse transcribed, so expressed TCRB transcripts were sequenced. Some clones are missing from TCRdb's copy, which holds only in-frame ones; the method was immunoSEQ multiplex PCR. This table has roughly 730,000 clones, 13% appearing once. Sequencing was done on a sample of naive CD4+ T cells from blood. These receptors were taken from a man younger than 35 with type 1 diabetes.

The V gene is TRBV18, the J gene TRBJ1-1; a weak D match, TRBD1 (6 bases). CDR1 KGHSH and CDR2 LQKENI come from the germline V gene. This CDR3 is built from 14 residues. V shed 3 bases and J shed 1 base, with 9 bases lying between them. The CDR3 reads CASSPKTGNTEAFF. The CDR3 coding sequence is TGTGCCAGCTCACCCAAGACAGGGAACACTGAAGCTTTCTTT.

This clone has a handful of counts. The chain employs TRBV30 and TRBJ1-2, with D hard to call. This CDR3 region has 12 residues. In germline, CDR1 is GTSNPN, CDR2 SVGIG (reference sequence). Trimming shortened V by 2 bases and J by 6 bases, and 10 bases separated the two germline ends. The CDR3 loop reads CAWSPHKNGYTF. As DNA, the CDR3 is TGTGCCTGGAGTCCCCACAAGAATGGCTACACCTTC.

This sequence joins TRBV19 and TRBJ2-7, with D possibly TRBD2 on 6 matching bases. Germline V gene sequence: CDR1 LNHDA, CDR2 SQIVND (reference sequence). V was clipped by 0 bases and J by 2 bases, with 11 bases between them. The CDR3 covers 15 residues. CDR3 DNA: TGTGCCAGTAGTATAGATCCGGGAGATACCTACGAGCAGTACTTC. This gives the protein CASSIDPGDTYEQYF.